This T cell receptor beta chain was documented in a study of PD-1 blockade in classical Hodgkin lymphoma. Unmatched junction bases numbered 4, after V lost 2 bases and J lost 3 bases. The CDR3 is 14 residues long. Germline assignment: CDR1 SGHRS and CDR2 YFSETQ. In the case of this clone: The antigen is not known. The same CDR3 also results from other DNA sequences found in this sample.

Study results and caveats: Baseline diversity was lower in partial responders and progressors than complete responders. Causes of the repertoire differences remain undefined, possibly disease activity or prior therapy.

Produced via immunoSEQ multiplex PCR; TCRdb's table is partial and in-frame only. The sample has tens of thousands of clones; around 90% are singletons. Time point denoted: cycle 4 day 1 (C4D1), after more than 5 weeks of nivolumab. No patient escaped relapse after autologous stem cell transplantation, and brentuximab vedotin exposure varied. The sequence was collected from a human donor with classical Hodgkin lymphoma. The V and J genes are TRBV5-1 and TRBJ2-7; TRBD1 matches 8 bases. The sequencing used peripheral blood mononuclear cells (PBMCs), collected before the fourth cycle of nivolumab. CDR3 nucleotide sequence: TGCGCCAGCAGCTTCCAGGGGGCGAGCTACGAGCAGTACTTC. Translation: CASSFQGASYEQYF.